This TCR beta chain was recorded in a study of regulatory T cells in long-lasting Graves disease. A word on this clonotype: Its specificity is unknown.

Time point described: newly diagnosed GD, antithyroid drugs for less than 3 months. Isolated PBMC RNA provided the starting material for the TCR library. An endocrinology department in Xi'an, China, recruited the patients. The CDR3 is 16 residues long. Per germline, CDR1 MDHEN and CDR2 SYDVKM. V was pared by 6 bases and J by 3 bases, with 12 bases of the junction left unmatched. The study, taken as a whole, reports: Patients with persistent disease showed a bias toward TRBV28, TRBJ1-2 and TRBJ2-5.

Construction of the TCR beta libraries employed iRepertoire HTBI primers in conjunction with Arm-PCR of CDR3 regions. TCRdb recomputed calls from the multiplex PCR reads with MiXCR, one row per CDR3 protein. The sample has roughly 510,000 distinct CDR3 sequences, roughly 16% seen once. These same data were also listed under a study on T cells in Graves' hyperthyroidism and ophthalmopathy. As that report states: Hyperthyroidism in the patients, aged 18 to 65, was newly diagnosed and under 2 months in duration. TCR CDR3 regions were first amplified by RT-PCR with HTBI primers.

This TCR was recovered from a man younger than 35 with Graves disease. The sample consisted of peripheral blood mononuclear cells (PBMCs), taken at new diagnosis, from a patient treated with antithyroid drugs. The chain combines TRBV28 with TRBJ2-3; 7 bases fit TRBD1. For the CDR3, the DNA is TGTGCCAGCAGCCCACAGGGGCTCGTTGAAACAGATACGCAGTATTTT. It translates to CASSPQGLVETDTQYF. The variable domain in full, with the rest retrieved from reference TRBV28 and TRBJ2-3, is DVKVTQSSRYLVKRTGEKVFLECVQDMDHENMFWYRQDPGLGLRLIYFSYDVKMKEKGDIPEGYSVSREKKERFSLILESASTNQTSMYLCASSPQGLVETDTQYFGPGTRLTVL.